These 25 T cell receptor beta chains originate from one sample sequenced in a study of immune heterogeneity within non-small cell lung tumors. For each sample, template was 450 to 750 ng of bulk tumor genomic DNA. Several biopsies per primary tumor were taken during surgery, spaced as far apart as possible. Patients went through curative surgery, and their non-small cell lung cancer was untreated and newly diagnosed. TCR beta CDR3 was amplified by multiplex PCR, first round around 10 cycles, 32 V and 13 J primers. Using its own MiXCR run on the multiplex PCR reads, TCRdb lists one record per CDR3 protein. In the table there are roughly 14,000 distinct CDR3 sequences, around 28% of which are singletons. Sequences were obtained from lung tumor tissue. The receptors were gathered from a man aged 35-49 years with non-small cell lung cancer.

Judged by abundance, this clonotype is medium-sized. The chain has TRBV20-1 and TRBJ2-3; D unclear. The CDR3 totals 12 residues. Between the trimmed V and J ends, which lost 2 bases and 3 bases, there was a span of 6 bases. CDR1 is DFQATT, CDR2 SNEGSKA, per germline (reference sequence). CDR3 DNA: TGCAGTGCTAGATCGACGACAGATACGCAGTATTTT. Translating gives CSARSTTDTQYF.

Notes on this clonotype: Relative to the germline gene, one junction end is altered; a read error may explain this. The genes are TRBV7-3 and TRBJ2-2; tentatively, D is TRBD2 (5 bases). Germline CDR1 reads SGHTA; CDR2 reads FQGTGA. This CDR3 is 12 amino acids long. The CDR3 DNA sequence: TGTGCCATCTACATGGTCACCGGGGAGTTGTTTTTT. This sequence encodes CAIYMVTGELFF.

Details on this clonotype: A read error may be the cause here, since a much bigger clone is one base away. The chain has TRBV28 and TRBJ1-2, with D hard to call. The germline gives CDR1 MDHEN, CDR2 SYDVKM. The CDR3 extends over 13 amino acids. The CDR3 nucleotides are TGTGCCACCTCCTGGGGTGGTGGCTATTGCTACACCTTC. Its translation: CATSWGGGYCYTF.

This clonotype is medium-sized in the sample. The rearrangement joins TRBV12-3 or TRBV12-4 to TRBJ1-3; weak D call: TRBD1 (6 bases). Deletions cut 6 bases from V and 0 bases from J, with 12 bases between. The CDR3 has 15 residues. CDR3 coding DNA: TGTGCCAGCAGATCAGGGGTGAGCTCTGGAAACACCATATATTTT. Translating gives CASRSGVSSGNTIYF.

Ten or more counts support this clonotype. The CDR3 DNA sequence: TGTGCCAGCAGCCCGGGCCCCTTTGGAGAAGCTTTCTTT. This sequence encodes CASSPGPFGEAFF. The chain recombines TRBV5-8 with TRBJ1-1; D is undetermined. The length of the CDR3 is 13 residues. The V gene lost 4 bases and the J gene lost 8 bases, with 15 bases spanning the gap. CDR1 and CDR2 from the germline V gene are SGHTS and YDEGEE.

The V and J genes are TRBV20-1 and TRBJ1-2; the D gene is possibly TRBD1 (6 bases). This CDR3 is 14 amino acids long. Germline CDR1 reads DFQATT; CDR2 reads SNEGSKA (reference sequence). Trimming took 6 bases from V and 11 from J, leaving 25 bases between them. In DNA form, the CDR3 reads TGCAGTGCGAGTCGTCAGGGGTATATTTATGTTTACACCTTC. Translation: CSASRQGYIYVYTF.

By sample share, this clonotype is medium-sized (0.01 to 0.1%). V and J are TRBV5-1 and TRBJ1-1; 11 bases fit TRBD1. The germline CDR1 and CDR2 sequences are SGHRS and YFSETQ. This CDR3 is built from 15 residues. V lost 6 bases, J lost 3 bases, and 7 bases stayed unmatched. DNA for the CDR3: TGCGCCAGCAATGGACAGGGGGCAGCGGACACTGAAGCTTTCTTT. Its translation is CASNGQGAADTEAFF.

This rearrangement joins TRBV7-3 to TRBJ2-3; 10 nucleotides match TRBD2. The CDR3 runs 15 residues. Trimming took 5 bases from V and 2 from J; bases not matched to a gene: 4. The germline V gene has CDR1 SGHTA and CDR2 FQGTGA. CDR3 amino acids: CASSRGTSVTDTQYF. The CDR3 DNA reads TGTGCCAGCAGCCGAGGGACTAGCGTCACAGATACGCAGTATTTT. The entire variable domain, with the rest obtained from reference TRBV7-3 and TRBJ2-3, is as follows: GAGVSQTPSNKVTEKGKYVELRCDPISGHTALYWYRQSLGQGPEFLIYFQGTGAADDSGLPNDRFFAVRPEGSVSTLKIQRTERGDSAVYLCASSRGTSVTDTQYFGPGTRLTVL.

Concerning this clonotype: This clone may be a read error of a much larger clone one base away. This rearrangement joins TRBV7-9 to TRBJ1-2; TRBD1 is a possible D gene (5 bases). Germline V gene data show CDR1 as SEHNR and CDR2 as FQNEAQ (reference sequence). The V gene lost 7 bases and the J gene lost 5 bases, with 11 bases spanning the gap. The CDR3 consists of 12 residues. Written as DNA, the CDR3 is TGTGCCAGCATCCCGACAGAATATGGCTACACCTTC. It yields the protein CASIPTEYGYTF.

This clonotype has just a few counts. This CDR3 reads CASSLEGGGYTF. CDR3 bases: TGTGCCAGCAGCTTAGAAGGGGGTGGCTACACCTTC. The V call is TRBV11-3, the J call TRBJ1-2, with a tentative D call TRBD1 (6 bases). CDR1 and CDR2 (germline): SGHNT, YENEEA. The CDR3 spans 12 residues. Trimming shortened V by 0 bases and J by 7 bases, and 6 bases separated the two germline ends.

As regards this clonotype: A much larger clone lies a single base off, so this may be a read error. This chain uses TRBV6-2 or TRBV6-3 with TRBJ1-6; possibly TRBD1 for D (6 bases). CDR1 and CDR2 from the germline V gene are MNHEY and SVGEGT. Trimming left V 6 bases short and J 8 bases short, with 17 bases between. The CDR3 is 15 residues long. Here the CDR3 reads CASSWTVGGDSPLHF. In DNA, the CDR3 is TGTGCCAGCAGCTGGACAGTGGGAGGGGATTCACCCCTCCACTTT.

This clonotype was counted many times. The chain carries TRBV7-8 and TRBJ1-2; D uncertain. The germline V and J ends were trimmed by 0 bases and 4 bases, with 9 bases remaining between them. CDR3 length equals 14 residues. CDR1 SGHVS and CDR2 FQNEAQ come from the germline V gene. CDR3 region: CASSLAPDFYGYTF. The CDR3 region has the DNA TGTGCCAGCAGCTTAGCGCCGGATTTCTATGGCTACACCTTC. Variable domain in full (rest from reference TRBV7-8 and TRBJ1-2): GAGVSQSPRYKVAKRGQDVALRCDPISGHVSLFWYQQALGQGPEFLTYFQNEAQLDKSGLPSDRFFAERPEGSVSTLKIQRTQQEDSAVYLCASSLAPDFYGYTFGSGTRLTVV.

Only one count was recorded for this clonotype. This may stem from a read error, because a much larger clone lies one nucleotide away. The V and J genes are TRBV19 and TRBJ1-2; 8 nucleotides match TRBD1. CDR1 is LNHDA and CDR2 is SQIVND in the germline V gene (reference sequence). The J segment lost 7 bases and the V segment lost 8 bases, leaving 6 bases of the junction unmatched. This CDR3 is 12 amino acids long. CDR3 protein: CASGRGLCGYTF. For the CDR3, the DNA is TGTGCCAGTGGCAGGGGGCTGTGTGGCTACACCTTC.

This clonotype has only a few counts. The chain has TRBV3-1 and TRBJ1-4; maybe TRBD1 (6 bases). Trimming shortened V by 1 base and J by 7 bases, and 25 bases separated the two germline ends. The CDR3 loop spans 19 amino acids. Looked up from germline, CDR1 is LGHDT and CDR2 is YNNKEL (reference sequence). Here the CDR3 reads CASSQVRQLVGASGEKLFF. The CDR3 DNA reads TGTGCCAGCAGCCAAGTCCGTCAGCTGGTGGGGGCAAGCGGTGAAAAACTGTTTTTT.

In its sample, this clonotype ranks as medium-sized. This chain joins TRBV6-6 and TRBJ2-5; TRBD1 matches at 7 bases. Germline CDR1 and CDR2: MNHNY and SVGAGI (reference sequence). The CDR3 extends over 15 amino acids. The ends lost 2 bases at V and 5 bases at J; junction bases unmatched: 8. Here the CDR3 DNA reads TGTGCCAGCAGTTACGCGACAGGGCGCGCGGAGACCCAGTACTTC. Amino acids: CASSYATGRAETQYF.

Details on this clonotype: A much larger clone sits a single nucleotide away, making a read error possible. This chain uses TRBV7-6 with TRBJ2-5; TRBD2 might be the D (6 bases). The CDR3 length is 17 residues. CDR1 is SGHVS and CDR2 is FNYEAQ in the germline V gene. The DNA for the CDR3 is TGTGCCAGCAGCCGCGTTACTTATACCGGGAGCCAAGAGACCCATTACTTC. Protein sequence: CASSRVTYTGSQETHYF.

This clonotype was seen many times. This chain joins TRBV6-1 and TRBJ2-1, with 11 bases aligning to TRBD2. This CDR3 is 15 amino acids long. CDR1 MNHNS and CDR2 SASEGT come from the germline V gene. Trimming at V came to 6 bases and at J to 3 bases, leaving 4 bases not matched to a gene. CDR3: CASRGTSGNYNEQFF. In DNA, the CDR3 is TGTGCCAGCAGGGGGACTAGCGGCAACTACAATGAGCAGTTCTTC.

This clonotype was detected ten times or more. The chain is built from TRBV27 and TRBJ1-2; D is unresolved. There are 11 residues in the CDR3. V lost 8 bases, J lost 6 bases, and 10 bases lay in between. Germline values: CDR1 MNHEY, CDR2 SMNVEV (reference sequence). Here the CDR3 DNA reads TGTGCCAGCGGCTCGGGGAATGGCTACACCTTC. Translating gives CASGSGNGYTF.

For this clonotype: A much bigger clone sits one base away, suggesting this may be a read error. J is TRBJ2-2 and V is TRBV11-2; 10 bases agree with TRBD2. CDR3 size: 13 residues. Losses at the gene ends were 8 bases for V and 7 bases for J; bases not matched to a gene: 4. Germline assignment: CDR1 SGHAT and CDR2 FQNNGV. The CDR3: CASCGLAVGELFF. Here the CDR3 DNA reads TGTGCCAGCTGTGGACTAGCGGTCGGGGAGCTGTTTTTT.

This clonotype ranks as medium-sized. The rearrangement links TRBV20-1 to TRBJ1-2; the D is unclear. The CDR3 sequence is 12 residues long. The germline CDR1 and CDR2 sequences are DFQATT and SNEGSKA (reference sequence). The ends were cut back, 3 bases at V and 3 bases at J, with 8 bases in the middle. The CDR3 loop reads CSASLSDYGYTF. The CDR3 region has the DNA TGCAGTGCTAGTTTGTCTGACTATGGCTACACCTTC.

By share, this clonotype ranks as medium-sized. The chain links TRBV28 to TRBJ1-6; D remains ambiguous. Germline values: CDR1 MDHEN, CDR2 SYDVKM. Trimming pared 5 bases from V and 7 bases from J, leaving 6 bases between. This CDR3 is built from 12 residues. CDR3 protein: CASSLGNSPLHF. The CDR3 region has the DNA TGTGCCAGCAGTCTCGGGAATTCACCCCTCCACTTT.

Turning to this clonotype: Germline and junction disagree at one end, which may indicate a read error. The chain recombines TRBV5-6 with TRBJ2-7; D gene unclear. There are 13 residues in the CDR3. The germline gives CDR1 SGHDT, CDR2 YYEEEE. The CDR3 region has the DNA TGTGCCAGCGGCTTGCGGCTCTCCTACGAGCAGTACTTC. Translated, it gives CASGLRLSYEQYF.

Ten or more counts support this clonotype. The chain combines TRBV27 with TRBJ2-7; D uncertain. Deletions cut 7 bases from V and 7 bases from J, with 11 bases between. The germline V gene has CDR1 MNHEY and CDR2 SMNVEV (reference sequence). The CDR3 is 11 residues long. Here the CDR3 reads CASKRGIEQYF. The DNA for the CDR3 is TGTGCCAGCAAAAGAGGTATAGAGCAGTACTTC.

This clonotype was counted at least ten times. The chain links TRBV5-1 to TRBJ1-1, with a weak D call TRBD1 (6 bases). Trimming took off 3 bases at V and 0 bases at J, with 15 bases between the two ends. CDR1 and CDR2 (germline): SGHRS, YFSETQ. The CDR3 has 16 residues. The CDR3 DNA reads TGCGCCAGCAGCTCCTCCTCGGGGACAATGAACACTGAAGCTTTCTTT. Its translation is CASSSSSGTMNTEAFF.

The chain couples TRBV10-3 to TRBJ2-5, with D perhaps TRBD2 (6 bases). The germline V and J ends were trimmed by 8 bases and 1 base, with 14 bases remaining between them. The germline V gene encodes CDR1 ENHRY and CDR2 SYGVKD. CDR3 size: 14 residues. In DNA form, the CDR3 reads TGTGCCATCCGGGGCGGGACGATCCAAGAGACCCAGTACTTC. This gives the protein CAIRGGTIQETQYF.